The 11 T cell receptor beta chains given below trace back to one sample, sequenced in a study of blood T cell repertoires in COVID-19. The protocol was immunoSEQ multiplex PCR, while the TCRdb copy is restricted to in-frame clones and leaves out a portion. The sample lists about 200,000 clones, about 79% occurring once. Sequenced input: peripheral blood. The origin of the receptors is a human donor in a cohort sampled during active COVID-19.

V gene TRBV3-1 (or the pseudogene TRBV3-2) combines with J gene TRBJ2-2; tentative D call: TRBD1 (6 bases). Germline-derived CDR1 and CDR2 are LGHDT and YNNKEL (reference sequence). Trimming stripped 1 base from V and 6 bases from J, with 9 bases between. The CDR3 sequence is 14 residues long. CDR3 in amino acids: CASSQARGPGELFF. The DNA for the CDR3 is TGTGCCAGCAGCCAAGCCAGGGGACCCGGGGAGCTGTTTTTT.

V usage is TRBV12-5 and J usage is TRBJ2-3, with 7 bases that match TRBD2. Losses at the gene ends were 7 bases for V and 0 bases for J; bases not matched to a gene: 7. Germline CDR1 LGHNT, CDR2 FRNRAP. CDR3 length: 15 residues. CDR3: CASAKSGASTDTQYF. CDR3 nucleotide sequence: TGTGCTAGTGCCAAGAGCGGGGCGAGCACAGATACGCAGTATTTT.

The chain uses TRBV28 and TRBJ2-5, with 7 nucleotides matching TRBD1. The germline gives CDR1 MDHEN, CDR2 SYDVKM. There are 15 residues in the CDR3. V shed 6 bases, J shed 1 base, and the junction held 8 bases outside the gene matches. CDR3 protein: CASSTGTATQETQYF. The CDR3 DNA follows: TGTGCCAGCAGCACCGGGACAGCGACCCAAGAGACCCAGTACTTC.

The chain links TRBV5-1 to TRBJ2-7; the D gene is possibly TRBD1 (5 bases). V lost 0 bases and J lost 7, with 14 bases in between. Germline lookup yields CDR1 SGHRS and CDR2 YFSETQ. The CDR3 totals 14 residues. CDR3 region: CASSLAIGAREQYF. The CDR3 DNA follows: TGCGCCAGCAGCTTGGCGATAGGGGCTCGGGAGCAGTACTTC.

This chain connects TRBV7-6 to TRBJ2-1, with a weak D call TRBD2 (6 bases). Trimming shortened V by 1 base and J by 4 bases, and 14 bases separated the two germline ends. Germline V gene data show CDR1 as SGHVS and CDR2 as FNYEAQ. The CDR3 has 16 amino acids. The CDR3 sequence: CASSLVGGAGYNEQFF. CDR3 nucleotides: TGTGCCAGCAGCTTAGTTGGCGGGGCTGGGTACAATGAGCAGTTCTTC.

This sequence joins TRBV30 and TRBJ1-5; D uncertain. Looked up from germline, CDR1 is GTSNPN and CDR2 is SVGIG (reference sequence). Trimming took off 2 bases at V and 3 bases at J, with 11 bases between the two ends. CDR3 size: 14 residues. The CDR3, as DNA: TGTGCCTGGAGTAGCGGGAACGACAATCAGCCCCAGCATTTT. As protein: CAWSSGNDNQPQHF.

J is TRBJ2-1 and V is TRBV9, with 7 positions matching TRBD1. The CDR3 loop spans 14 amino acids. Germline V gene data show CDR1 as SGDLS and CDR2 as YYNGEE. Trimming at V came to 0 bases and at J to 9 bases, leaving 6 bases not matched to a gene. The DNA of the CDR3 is TGTGCCAGCAGCGTAGTCGGGACAGAAGCTGAGCAGTTCTTC. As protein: CASSVVGTEAEQFF.

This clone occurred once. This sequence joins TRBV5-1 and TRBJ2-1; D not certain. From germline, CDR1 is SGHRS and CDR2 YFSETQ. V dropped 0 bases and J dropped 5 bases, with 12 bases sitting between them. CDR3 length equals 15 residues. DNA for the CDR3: TGCGCCAGCAGCTTGGCAGCGATCCGTAACAATGAGCAGTTCTTC. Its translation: CASSLAAIRNNEQFF.

In DNA, the CDR3 is TGTGCCAGCAGTGAAGTAGCGGTACTCTCCTACGAGCAGTACTTC. The encoded protein is CASSEVAVLSYEQYF. This chain uses TRBV5-6 with TRBJ2-7, with D possibly being TRBD2 (6 bases). Trimming cost V 5 bases and J 0 bases, with 15 bases left between them. The CDR3 is 15 residues long. Germline loops: CDR1 SGHDT, CDR2 YYEEEE.

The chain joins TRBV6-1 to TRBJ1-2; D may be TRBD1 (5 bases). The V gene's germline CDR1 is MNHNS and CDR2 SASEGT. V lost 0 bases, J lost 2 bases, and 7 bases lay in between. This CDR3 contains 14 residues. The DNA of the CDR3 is TGTGCCAGCAGTGAAGCCGGGGGGAACTATGGCTACACCTTC. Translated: CASSEAGGNYGYTF.

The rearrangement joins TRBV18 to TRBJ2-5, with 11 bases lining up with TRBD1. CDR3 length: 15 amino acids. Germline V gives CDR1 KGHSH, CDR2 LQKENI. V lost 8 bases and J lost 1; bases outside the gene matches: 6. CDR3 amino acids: CASQGQGEIQETQYF. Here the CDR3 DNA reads TGTGCCAGCCAGGGACAGGGGGAGATCCAAGAGACCCAGTACTTC. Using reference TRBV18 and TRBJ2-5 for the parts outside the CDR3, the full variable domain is NAGVMQNPRHLVRRRGQEARLRCSPMKGHSHVYWYRQLPEEGLKFMVYLQKENIIDESGMPKERFSAEFPKEGPSILRIQQVVRGDSAAYFCASQGQGEIQETQYFGPGTRLLVL.